The clone carrying this T cell receptor (beta chain) turned up a few times. TCRdb re-called the RACE reads with MiXCR, one entry per CDR3 protein. The table includes some 180,000 distinct CDR3 sequences, more than 20% detected once. This specimen belongs to a study of human T cells and chemical hapten exposure. Germline-derived CDR1 and CDR2 are MNHNY and SVGAGI (reference sequence). This CDR3 contains 12 residues. V was pared by 5 bases and J by 3 bases, with 8 bases between. This sample's time point: patch test 1, 2 weeks after DPC sensitization. Regarding treatment: therapeutic diphenylcyclopropenone sensitization with weekly scalp DPC.

The sample in question was whole blood, obtained in connection with sensitization to the hapten diphenylcyclopropenone (DPC). V usage is TRBV6-6 and J usage is TRBJ2-7; D is unresolved. The TCR sequence derives from a woman in her fifties or sixties with alopecia areata. Some clones in this sample may be carry-over from other donors' samples. The CDR3 spells CASSTEFYEQYF. The CDR3 DNA follows: TGTGCCAGCAGTACCGAATTCTACGAGCAGTACTTC.